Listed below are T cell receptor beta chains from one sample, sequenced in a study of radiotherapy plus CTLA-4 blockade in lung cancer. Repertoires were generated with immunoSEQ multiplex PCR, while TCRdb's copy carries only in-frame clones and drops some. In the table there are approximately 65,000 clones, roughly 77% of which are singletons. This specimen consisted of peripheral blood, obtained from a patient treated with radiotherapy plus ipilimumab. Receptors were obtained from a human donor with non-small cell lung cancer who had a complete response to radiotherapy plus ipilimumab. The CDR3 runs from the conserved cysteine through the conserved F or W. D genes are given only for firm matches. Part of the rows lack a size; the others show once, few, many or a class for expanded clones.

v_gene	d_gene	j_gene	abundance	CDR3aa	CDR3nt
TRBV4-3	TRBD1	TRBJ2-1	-	CASSQQGAGTGVNEQFF	TGCGCCAGCAGCCAACAAGGAGCCGGGACAGGGGTCAATGAGCAGTTCTTC
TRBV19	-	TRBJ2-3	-	CASSGTRARSTDTQYF	TGTGCCAGCAGTGGTACCAGGGCCAGGAGCACAGATACGCAGTATTTT
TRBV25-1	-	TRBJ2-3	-	CASSEFDGPGDTQYF	TGTGCCAGCAGTGAATTTGACGGACCTGGGGATACGCAGTATTTT
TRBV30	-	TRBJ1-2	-	CAWSGVGYTF	TGTGCCTGGAGTGGGGTTGGCTACACCTTC
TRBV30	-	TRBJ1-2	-	CAWSVGTSGYGYTF	TGTGCCTGGAGTGTTGGGACTTCGGGCTATGGCTACACCTTC
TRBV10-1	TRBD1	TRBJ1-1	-	CASSGQGAYTEAFF	TGCGCCAGCAGTGGACAGGGGGCTTATACTGAAGCTTTCTTT
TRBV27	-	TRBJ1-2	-	CASREVGGGNYGYTF	TGTGCCAGCAGAGAAGTCGGGGGCGGGAACTATGGCTACACCTTC
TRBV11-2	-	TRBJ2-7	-	CASSRGSGGSYEQYF	TGTGCCAGCAGCCGAGGAAGTGGGGGGTCATACGAGCAGTACTTC
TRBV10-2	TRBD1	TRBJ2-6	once	CASTDRAGANVLTF	TGCGCCAGCACAGACAGGGCTGGGGCCAACGTCCTGACTTTC
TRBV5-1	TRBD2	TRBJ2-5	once	CASSLSTSGDQETQYF	TGCGCCAGCAGCTTGTCAACTAGCGGGGACCAAGAGACCCAGTACTTC
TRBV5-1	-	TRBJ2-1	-	CASSSGASSYNEQFF	TGCGCCAGCAGCTCCGGGGCAAGCTCCTACAATGAGCAGTTCTTC
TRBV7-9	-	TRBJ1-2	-	CASSLRGDYGYTF	TGTGCCAGCAGCTTACGGGGGGACTATGGCTACACCTTC
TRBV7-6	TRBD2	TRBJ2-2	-	CASSLSLAGTGELFF	TGTGCCAGCAGCTTAAGTCTAGCGGGCACCGGGGAGCTGTTTTTT
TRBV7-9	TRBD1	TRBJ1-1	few	CASSPRTGKTEAFF	TGTGCCAGCAGCCCCAGGACAGGGAAGACTGAAGCTTTCTTT
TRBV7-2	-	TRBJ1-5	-	CASSQDTGSGGNQPQHF	TGTGCCAGCAGCCAAGATACAGGGTCGGGGGGCAATCAGCCCCAGCATTTT
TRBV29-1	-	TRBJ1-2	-	CSVTRGTNYGYTF	TGCAGCGTTACACGGGGTACGAACTATGGCTACACCTTC
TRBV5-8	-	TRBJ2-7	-	CASSPGQSVQYF	TGTGCCAGCAGCCCCGGACAGTCGGTGCAGTACTTC
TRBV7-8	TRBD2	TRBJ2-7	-	CASSRGGRDEQYF	TGTGCCAGCAGCCGGGGGGGCCGGGACGAGCAGTACTTC
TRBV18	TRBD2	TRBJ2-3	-	CASSPSLAGGPTDTQYF	TGTGCCAGCTCACCCTCACTAGCGGGGGGCCCCACAGATACGCAGTATTTT
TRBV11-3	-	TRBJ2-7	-	CASSLGSSPTVEQYF	TGTGCCAGCAGCTTAGGGTCTTCCCCCACAGTCGAGCAGTACTTC
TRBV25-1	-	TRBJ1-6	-	CASSESGRGRDSPLHF	TGTGCCAGCAGTGAATCGGGTCGGGGGCGCGACTCACCCCTCCACTTT
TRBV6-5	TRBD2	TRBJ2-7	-	CASSSRLAGGLYEQYF	TGTGCCAGCAGTTCTCGACTAGCGGGGGGGCTCTACGAGCAGTACTTC
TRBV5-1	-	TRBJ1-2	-	CASSLVAAYGYTF	TGCGCCAGCAGCTTGGTGGCCGCGTATGGCTACACCTTC
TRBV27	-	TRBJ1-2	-	CASRNIPANYGYTF	TGTGCCAGCAGGAATATCCCCGCTAACTATGGCTACACCTTC